The 8 T cell receptor beta chains reported below all come from one sample, sequenced in a study of patients and donors after allogeneic stem cell transplantation. TCRdb reanalysed the RT-PCR reads using MiXCR and keeps one entry per CDR3 protein. The data hold about 1,500 distinct CDR3 sequences, with 20% to 25% observed a single time. Sequenced: blood, either unsorted or a sorted T cell fraction (not recorded which). These receptors all stem from a human donor who was either an allogeneic HSCT recipient or a stem cell or donor lymphocyte infusion donor (not recorded which). It is not recorded whose cells these are; they may come from a transplant donor.

The chain is built from TRBV2 and TRBJ2-5, with D perhaps assigned TRBD1 or TRBD2 (6 bases each). The CDR3 has 13 amino acids. The germline gives CDR1 SNHLY, CDR2 FYNNEI. V shed 6 bases and J shed 5 bases, with 13 bases lying between them. The CDR3 nucleotides read TGTGCCAGCAGCCGGGGGCTAGGCGAGACCCAGTACTTC. The encoded protein is CASSRGLGETQYF.

This clonotype was observed a few times. V usage is TRBV7-3 and J usage is TRBJ2-6, with D hard to call. Germline V gene sequence: CDR1 SGHTA, CDR2 FQGTGA. V dropped 1 base and J dropped 4 bases, with 5 bases sitting between them. The CDR3 is made up of 14 amino acids. The CDR3 here is CASSLNAGANVLTF. The CDR3 DNA is TGTGCCAGCAGCTTAAATGCCGGGGCCAACGTCCTGACTTTC.

This clonotype has just a few counts. The rearrangement links TRBV12-3 or TRBV12-4 to TRBJ2-7; D remains unclear. CDR3 length: 14 residues. Trimming removed 6 bases from V and 3 bases from J, with 15 bases in between. CDR3 protein: CASSNTNLDYEQYF. CDR3 DNA: TGTGCCAGCAGCAATACAAATCTGGACTACGAGCAGTACTTC.

The chain links TRBV5-1 to TRBJ2-7; D call uncertain. The CDR3 has 14 amino acids. Trimming left V 2 bases short and J 0 bases short, with 9 bases between. Per the germline V gene, CDR1 is SGHRS and CDR2 is YFSETQ. For the CDR3, the DNA is TGCGCCAGCAGCTTTCAGTTCGGCTCCTACGAGCAGTACTTC. It encodes CASSFQFGSYEQYF.

The chain is built from TRBV11-2 and TRBJ1-1; TRBD1 aligns across 8 bases. The germline CDR1 and CDR2 sequences are SGHAT and FQNNGV. The CDR3 has 16 amino acids. Trimming removed 6 bases from V and 5 bases from J; junction bases left unmatched: 14. CDR3 nucleotide sequence: TGTGCCAGCAGAGACCGAACAGGGGGTGGAGGTACTGAAGCTTTCTTT. It is translated as CASRDRTGGGGTEAFF.

This clonotype was seen more than once but under ten times. V is TRBV7-2 and J is TRBJ2-3; TRBD1 matches 7 bases. The CDR3 spans 15 residues. Germline CDR1 is SGHTA and CDR2 is FQGNSA. V shed 5 bases, J shed 3 bases, and the junction held 8 bases outside the gene matches. In DNA form, the CDR3 reads TGTGCCAGCAGCCCAGACAGGGCTCGAACAGATACGCAGTATTTT. Residues: CASSPDRARTDTQYF.

This clonotype was detected only a few times. The chain is built from TRBV13 and TRBJ2-5; TRBD2 agrees at 13 bases. Germline CDR1 PRHDT, CDR2 FYEKMQ (reference sequence). Trimming at V came to 1 base and at J to 3 bases, leaving 8 bases not matched to a gene. CDR3 length: 18 amino acids. DNA for the CDR3: TGTGCCAGCAGCTTAGCCCTTTGGGGGACTAGCGGGGAAGAGACCCAGTACTTC. As protein: CASSLALWGTSGEETQYF. Together with reference TRBV13 and TRBJ2-5, the CDR3 gives the full variable domain: AAGVIQSPRHLIKEKRETATLKCYPIPRHDTVYWYQQGPGQDPQFLISFYEKMQSDKGSIPDRFSAQQFSDYHSELNMSSLELGDSALYFCASSLALWGTSGEETQYFGPGTRLLVL.

V and J are TRBV7-2 and TRBJ2-4; 9 positions match TRBD2. CDR3 length: 17 amino acids. Germline trimming cut 2 bases from V and 2 bases from J; bases unmatched to any gene: 7. The germline V gene has CDR1 SGHTA and CDR2 FQGNSA. CDR3 in amino acids: CASSLNPAGGSKNIQYF. The CDR3 DNA sequence: TGTGCCAGCAGCTTAAATCCAGCGGGAGGATCCAAAAACATTCAGTACTTC.